These T cell receptor beta chains were read from a single sample in a study of blood T cells in healthy people across ages. TCRdb used MiXCR to reprocess the 5' RACE reads, holding one entry per CDR3 protein. The data contain approximately 580,000 distinct CDR3 sequences, about 25% of them singletons. The same data also contributed to another study, on T cells of mothers and their children.

The source material was blood. The receptors come from a boy younger than 18 in good health. Both conserved end residues are part of each CDR3. D genes are given only for firm matches. The size of a clone is reported for some rows only, either as once, few or many, or as a class for expanded clones.

size | J | D | V | CDR3 | DNA
- | TRBJ2-1 | - | TRBV7-2 | CASSLGWTPLYNEQFF | TGTGCCAGCAGCTTGGGTTGGACTCCACTCTACAATGAGCAGTTCTTC
- | TRBJ2-1 | - | TRBV5-1 | CASSPGTEGYEQFF | TGCGCCAGCAGCCCTGGGACGGAGGGGTACGAGCAGTTCTTC
- | TRBJ2-5 | - | TRBV7-2 | CASRRTIAAGGETQYF | TGTGCCAGCAGGCGAACCATAGCGGCCGGGGGAGAGACCCAGTACTTC
few | TRBJ2-5 | - | TRBV29-1 | CSVGWGTEETQYF | TGCAGCGTCGGCTGGGGGACCGAAGAGACCCAGTACTTC
- | TRBJ2-5 | - | TRBV7-9 | CASSLVTQETQYF | TGTGCCAGCAGCTTAGTGACCCAGGAGACCCAGTACTTC
- | TRBJ1-2 | - | TRBV4-3 | CASSQVGYGYTF | TGCGCCAGCAGCCAAGTAGGGTATGGCTACACCTTC
few | TRBJ2-7 | - | TRBV28 | CASSSPEGATYEQYF | TGTGCCAGCAGTTCCCCTGAAGGGGCCACCTACGAGCAGTACTTC
- | TRBJ1-2 | TRBD1 | TRBV27 | CASSLGLTGNGYTF | TGTGCCAGCAGTTTAGGGTTGACAGGGAATGGCTACACCTTC
few | TRBJ2-1 | TRBD2 | TRBV7-9 | CASSFRSGGYNEQFF | TGTGCCAGCAGCTTTCGTAGCGGGGGCTACAATGAGCAGTTCTTC
- | TRBJ2-5 | TRBD2 | TRBV20-1 | CSAGHTSGQETQYF | TGCAGTGCTGGGCATACTAGCGGACAAGAGACCCAGTACTTC
few | TRBJ1-2 | TRBD1 | TRBV6-5 | CASTKTGGGIGGYTF | TGTGCCAGCACCAAGACAGGGGGAGGAATAGGTGGCTACACCTTC
- | TRBJ2-2 | TRBD1 | TRBV11-2 | CASSATGGPTGELFF | TGTGCCAGCAGCGCCACAGGGGGCCCCACCGGGGAGCTGTTTTTT
few | TRBJ2-6 | - | TRBV7-2 | CASTVNSGANVQTF | TGTGCCAGTACCGTTAACTCTGGGGCCAACGTCCAGACTTTC
- | TRBJ2-4 | - | TRBV19 | CASSSRGDIQYF | TGTGCCAGTAGTTCCCGGGGTGACATTCAGTACTTC
- | TRBJ2-1 | - | TRBV6-4 | CASSDGQGPGEQFF | TGTGCCAGCAGTGATGGTCAGGGGCCTGGGGAGCAGTTCTTC
many | TRBJ2-5 | TRBD2 | TRBV29-1 | CSVEGTSADQETQYF | TGCAGCGTTGAAGGGACTAGCGCCGACCAAGAGACCCAGTACTTC
- | TRBJ1-5 | - | TRBV6-1 | CASSPAGPPKGNQPQHF | TGTGCCAGCAGTCCAGCGGGACCCCCGAAGGGCAATCAGCCCCAGCATTTT
- | TRBJ1-1 | - | TRBV20-1 | CSARGVMNTEAFF | TGCAGTGCTAGAGGGGTCATGAACACTGAAGCTTTCTTT
many | TRBJ2-5 | - | TRBV7-9 | CASSLSETQYF | TGTGCCAGCAGCTTGAGTGAGACCCAGTACTTC
- | TRBJ1-3 | TRBD1 | TRBV2 | CASSEALGQGNGNTIYF | TGTGCCAGCAGTGAAGCGTTGGGACAGGGTAACGGAAACACCATATATTTT
- | TRBJ2-1 | - | TRBV12-3/TRBV12-4 | CASSLGQVDEQFF | TGTGCCAGCAGCCTGGGGCAGGTCGATGAGCAGTTCTTC
few | TRBJ2-3 | - | TRBV12-3/TRBV12-4 | CASSSKGLGGDTQYF | TGTGCCAGCAGTTCTAAAGGACTGGGGGGAGATACGCAGTATTTT
few | TRBJ2-1 | TRBD2 | TRBV4-3 | CASSQRAGWLLAGRFGHPSEQFF | TGCGCCAGCAGCCAAAGAGCAGGGTGGTTACTAGCGGGGAGATTTGGCCACCCCTCTGAGCAGTTCTTC
- | TRBJ2-5 | - | TRBV12-5 | CASDNRDGPFGVNWETQYF | TGTGCTAGTGACAACCGGGACGGACCCTTTGGAGTGAACTGGGAGACCCAGTACTTC
- | TRBJ2-2 | - | TRBV7-9 | CSSSLMTNTGELFF | TGTTCCAGCAGCTTAATGACGAACACCGGGGAGCTGTTTTTT
- | TRBJ2-5 | - | TRBV3-1 | CASTTRGWTQYF | TGTGCCAGCACGACCCGCGGGTGGACCCAGTACTTC
- | TRBJ1-6 | - | TRBV29-1 | CSVEIPHLDPYNSPLHF | TGCAGCGTTGAGATCCCTCATTTGGACCCCTATAATTCACCCCTCCACTTT
- | TRBJ1-6 | - | TRBV3-1 | CASSQGTVNSPLHF | TGTGCCAGCAGCCAAGGGACAGTTAATTCACCCCTCCACTTT
- | TRBJ2-3 | TRBD2 | TRBV20-1 | CSASETSGGTSTDTQYF | TGCAGTGCTTCCGAAACTAGCGGGGGGACTAGCACAGATACGCAGTATTTT
once | TRBJ2-6 | - | TRBV20-1 | CSARGESGANVLTF | TGCAGTGCTAGAGGGGAATCTGGGGCCAACGTCCTGACTTTC